The 9 T cell receptor beta chains in this list originate from one sample, sequenced in a study of blood T cell repertoires in COVID-19. Libraries were prepared by immunoSEQ multiplex PCR; TCRdb keeps only in-frame clonotypes and omits some of them. Of 200,000 to 250,000 clones detected, 83% appear once; the ten largest clones hold around 7%. Sequencing was done on a sample of peripheral blood. These receptors were collected from a woman aged 45-59 years with acute or convalescent COVID-19.

The J gene is TRBJ2-7, the V gene TRBV30; possible D gene TRBD1, 6 bases. The germline V gene encodes CDR1 GTSNPN and CDR2 SVGIG (reference sequence). CDR3 length equals 13 residues. V lost 4 bases and J 2 bases, leaving 12 bases between the germline ends. This chain's CDR3 is CAWISTGAYEQYF. CDR3 sequence (DNA): TGTGCCTGGATATCGACAGGAGCCTACGAGCAGTACTTC.

The chain has TRBV5-1 and TRBJ1-2; no definite D call. Trimming took 0 bases from V and 1 from J, leaving 7 bases between them. CDR1 is SGHRS and CDR2 is YFSETQ in the germline V gene. This CDR3 region has 14 residues. CDR3 loop: CASSLGSGNYGYTF. The CDR3 nucleotides are TGCGCCAGCAGCTTGGGTTCGGGTAACTATGGCTACACCTTC.

The chain combines TRBV2 with TRBJ2-3; 14 positions agree with TRBD2. The junction had 3 bases not matched to a gene; V was cut back by 6 bases and J by 4 bases. The CDR3 loop spans 15 amino acids. Germline V gene data show CDR1 as SNHLY and CDR2 as FYNNEI. CDR3 in amino acids: CASRGTSGSPDTQYF. The CDR3 DNA reads as TGTGCCAGCAGGGGGACTAGCGGGAGCCCAGATACGCAGTATTTT. The full variable domain, completed using reference TRBV2 and TRBJ2-3, is EPEVTQTPSHQVTQMGQEVILRCVPISNHLYFYWYRQILGQKVEFLVSFYNNEISEKSEIFDDQFSVERPDGSNFTLKIRSTKLEDSAMYFCASRGTSGSPDTQYFGPGTRLTVL.

The rearrangement uses TRBV7-9 and TRBJ2-7; D perhaps matches TRBD1 (6 bases). Trimming removed 3 bases at V and 3 bases at J, with 12 bases between. This CDR3 has 14 amino acids. Per the germline V gene, CDR1 is SEHNR and CDR2 is FQNEAQ (reference sequence). CDR3: CASSFSGQLYEQYF. The CDR3 DNA is TGTGCCAGCAGCTTCTCTGGACAGCTCTACGAGCAGTACTTC.

V usage is TRBV27 and J usage is TRBJ1-1; no clear D. This CDR3 contains 13 residues. Deletions cut 7 bases from V and 4 bases from J, with 13 bases between. Germline-derived CDR1 and CDR2 are MNHEY and SMNVEV (reference sequence). The CDR3 loop reads CASNHPGSTEAFF. The CDR3 nucleotides read TGTGCCAGCAACCATCCGGGTTCCACTGAAGCTTTCTTT.

The genes are TRBV11-2 and TRBJ2-7, with 10 bases matching TRBD2. The CDR3 has 15 amino acids. CDR1 and CDR2 (germline): SGHAT, FQNNGV. The ends lost 5 bases at V and 4 bases at J; junction bases unmatched: 8. The CDR3 region has the DNA TGTGCCAGCAGCCCTAGGACTAGCGGAGCTTACGAGCAGTACTTC. Protein: CASSPRTSGAYEQYF.

The J gene is TRBJ2-5, the V gene TRBV4-2; a possible D gene is TRBD2 (6 bases). Germline CDR1 is LGHNA and CDR2 is YNFKEQ. With 0 bases removed from V and 3 bases from J, the gap between germline ends came to 14 bases. The CDR3 loop spans 16 amino acids. CDR3 sequence reads: CASSQDPQGGKETQYF. Written as DNA, the CDR3 is TGTGCCAGCAGCCAAGACCCCCAAGGCGGGAAAGAGACCCAGTACTTC.

The chain couples TRBV6-5 to TRBJ1-1; D perhaps matches TRBD1 (5 bases). Germline CDR1 is MNHEY and CDR2 is SVGAGI. The CDR3 sequence is 14 residues long. Trimming shortened V by 7 bases and J by 0 bases, and 12 bases separated the two germline ends. The CDR3 here is CASNPAGMNTEAFF. In DNA, the CDR3 is TGTGCCAGCAACCCGGCAGGGATGAACACTGAAGCTTTCTTT.

V is TRBV7-6 and J is TRBJ2-7; 9 nucleotides line up with TRBD1. Germline CDR1 SGHVS, CDR2 FNYEAQ. With 5 bases clipped from V and 2 bases from J, the junction kept 7 bases outside the gene matches. CDR3 length: 15 amino acids. This CDR3 reads CASSMDRGRTYEQYF. The CDR3 nucleotides read TGTGCCAGCAGCATGGACAGGGGTCGTACCTACGAGCAGTACTTC.